This TCR beta chain derives from a study of cytomegalovirus exposure and HLA in healthy donors. Background on the study: The 666 first-cohort repertoires shared a platform with the 120 or so validation repertoires, as reported in a later analysis. Study results and limitations: In a later analysis, first-cohort TCR clusters were found to tend to co-occur in the roughly 120 validation repertoires. Reported results showed that the classifier diagnosed cytomegalovirus status with high specificity and sensitivity.

This clone was recorded only once. Its antigen remains unidentified. Assay used: immunoSEQ multiplex PCR; TCRdb lists only in-frame clones, some missing. In the table there are some 260,000 clones, more than 85% of which are singletons. Germline V lookup: CDR1 SEHNR, CDR2 FQNEAQ (reference sequence). This CDR3 has 17 amino acids. The V and J ends lost 7 bases and 9 bases, in that order; junction bases with no gene match: 14. This clonotype was sampled from a man younger than 35 in good health and CMV-seropositive. The rearrangement joins TRBV7-9 to TRBJ2-1, with TRBD2 matching over 14 bases. Specimen: PBMCs. In DNA, the CDR3 is TGTGCCAGCACCGGGACTAGCGGGAGTAGGTCGTCCGGTGAGCAGTTCTTC. Its translation: CASTGTSGSRSSGEQFF.